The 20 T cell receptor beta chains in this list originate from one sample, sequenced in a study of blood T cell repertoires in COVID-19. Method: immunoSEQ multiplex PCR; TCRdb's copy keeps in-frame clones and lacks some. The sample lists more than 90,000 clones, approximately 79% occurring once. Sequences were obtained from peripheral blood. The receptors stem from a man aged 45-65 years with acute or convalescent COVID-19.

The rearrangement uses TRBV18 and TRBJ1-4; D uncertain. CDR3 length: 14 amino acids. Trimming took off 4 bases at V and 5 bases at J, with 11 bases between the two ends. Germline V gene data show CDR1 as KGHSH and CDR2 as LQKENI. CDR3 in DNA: TGTGCCAGCTCACTTCCAGGATTAAATGAAAAACTGTTTTTT. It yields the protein CASSLPGLNEKLFF.

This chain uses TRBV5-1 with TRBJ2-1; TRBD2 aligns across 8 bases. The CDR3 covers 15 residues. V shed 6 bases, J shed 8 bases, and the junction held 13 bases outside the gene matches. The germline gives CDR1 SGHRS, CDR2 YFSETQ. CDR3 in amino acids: CASNLAPGGVDEQFF. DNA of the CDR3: TGCGCCAGCAACCTCGCTCCCGGGGGGGTGGATGAGCAGTTCTTC.

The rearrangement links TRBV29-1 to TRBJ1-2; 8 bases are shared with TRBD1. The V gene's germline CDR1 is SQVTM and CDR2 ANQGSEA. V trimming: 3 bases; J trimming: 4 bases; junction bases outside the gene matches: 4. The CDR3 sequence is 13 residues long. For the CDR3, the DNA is TGCAGCGTTGACGCCGGGACAGGCTATGGCTACACCTTC. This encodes CSVDAGTGYGYTF.

CDR3 region: CASSLSASALWKGRNEQFF. CDR3 sequence (DNA): TGTGCCAGCAGCTTATCCGCCTCGGCCCTCTGGAAGGGGAGGAATGAGCAGTTCTTC. The chain has TRBV11-2 and TRBJ2-1; D may be TRBD2 (6 bases). Germline V CDR1 and CDR2: SGHAT, FQNNGV. Trimming cost V 2 bases and J 7 bases, with 27 bases left between them. This CDR3 has 19 amino acids.

CDR3 in amino acids: CASSQEYGGAGGPRTDTQYF. The CDR3 nucleotides read TGCGCCAGCAGCCAAGAATATGGCGGAGCGGGAGGGCCCAGAACAGATACGCAGTATTTT. The V call is TRBV4-1, the J call TRBJ2-3, with 10 bases fitting TRBD2. Germline CDR1 MGHRA, CDR2 YSYEKL. This CDR3 spans 20 amino acids. V shed 0 bases and J 3 bases; nucleotides not matched to a gene: 15.

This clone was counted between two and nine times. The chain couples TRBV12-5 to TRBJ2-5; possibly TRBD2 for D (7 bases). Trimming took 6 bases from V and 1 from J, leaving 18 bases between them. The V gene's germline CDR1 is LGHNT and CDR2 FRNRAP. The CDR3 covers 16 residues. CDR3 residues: CASGPGLGGAQETQYF. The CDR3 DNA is TGTGCTAGTGGCCCCGGACTAGGGGGTGCCCAAGAGACCCAGTACTTC.

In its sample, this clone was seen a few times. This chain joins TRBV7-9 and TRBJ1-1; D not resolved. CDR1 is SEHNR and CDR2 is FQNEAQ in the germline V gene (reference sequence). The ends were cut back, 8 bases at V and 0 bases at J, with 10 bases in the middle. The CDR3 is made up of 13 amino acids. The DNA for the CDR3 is TGTGCCAGCGACATGCTTATGAACACTGAAGCTTTCTTT. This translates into CASDMLMNTEAFF.

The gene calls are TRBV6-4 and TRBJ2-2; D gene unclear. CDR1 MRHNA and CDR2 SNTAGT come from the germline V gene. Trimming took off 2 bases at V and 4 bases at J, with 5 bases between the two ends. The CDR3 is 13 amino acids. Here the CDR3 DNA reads TGTGCCAGCAGTGACCCCGGCACCGGGGAGCTGTTTTTT. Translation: CASSDPGTGELFF.

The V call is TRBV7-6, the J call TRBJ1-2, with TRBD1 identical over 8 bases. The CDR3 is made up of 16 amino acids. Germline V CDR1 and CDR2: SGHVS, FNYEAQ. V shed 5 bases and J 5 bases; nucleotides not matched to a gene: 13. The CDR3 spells CASSQQLDRGGYGYTF. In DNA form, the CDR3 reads TGTGCCAGCAGCCAGCAACTCGACAGGGGAGGGTATGGCTACACCTTC. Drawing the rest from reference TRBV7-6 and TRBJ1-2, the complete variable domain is GAGVSQSPRYKVTKRGQDVALRCDPISGHVSLYWYRQALGQGPEFLTYFNYEAQQDKSGLPNDRFSAERPEGSISTLTIQRTEQRDSAMYRCASSQQLDRGGYGYTFGSGTRLTVV.

The CDR3 region has the DNA TGCGCCAGCAGAACTAGCGGGGGGGGTCAAGAGACCCAGTACTTC. It translates to CASRTSGGGQETQYF. This chain connects TRBV10-2 to TRBJ2-5, with 13 nucleotides matching TRBD2. The CDR3 runs to 15 residues. Germline CDR1 and CDR2: WSHSY and SAAADI. Germline trimming cut 6 bases from V and 2 bases from J; bases unmatched to any gene: 3.

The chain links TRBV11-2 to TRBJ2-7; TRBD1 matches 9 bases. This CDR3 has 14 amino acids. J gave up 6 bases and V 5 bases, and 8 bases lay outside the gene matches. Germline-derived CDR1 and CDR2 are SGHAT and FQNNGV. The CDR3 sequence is CASSPRTGVGEQYF. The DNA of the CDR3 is TGTGCCAGCAGCCCCCGGACAGGGGTAGGCGAGCAGTACTTC.

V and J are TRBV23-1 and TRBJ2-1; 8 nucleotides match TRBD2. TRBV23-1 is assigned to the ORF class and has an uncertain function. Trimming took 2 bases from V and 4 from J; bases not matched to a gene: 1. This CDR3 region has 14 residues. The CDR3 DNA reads TGCGCCAGCAGTCAACGCGGGAGGTACAATGAGCAGTTCTTC. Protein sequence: CASSQRGRYNEQFF.

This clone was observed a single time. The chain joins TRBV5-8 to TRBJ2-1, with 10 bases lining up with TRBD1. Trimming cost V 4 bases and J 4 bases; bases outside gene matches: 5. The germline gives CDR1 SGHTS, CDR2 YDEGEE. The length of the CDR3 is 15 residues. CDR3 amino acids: CASSATGGIYNEQFF. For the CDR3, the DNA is TGTGCCAGCAGCGCGACAGGGGGCATATACAATGAGCAGTTCTTC.

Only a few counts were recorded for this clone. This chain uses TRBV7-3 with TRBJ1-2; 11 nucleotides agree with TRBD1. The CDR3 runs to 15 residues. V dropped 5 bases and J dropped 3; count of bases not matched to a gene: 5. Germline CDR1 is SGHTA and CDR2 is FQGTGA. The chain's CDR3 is CASSDGQGADYGYTF. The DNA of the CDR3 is TGTGCCAGCAGCGACGGACAGGGGGCGGACTATGGCTACACCTTC.

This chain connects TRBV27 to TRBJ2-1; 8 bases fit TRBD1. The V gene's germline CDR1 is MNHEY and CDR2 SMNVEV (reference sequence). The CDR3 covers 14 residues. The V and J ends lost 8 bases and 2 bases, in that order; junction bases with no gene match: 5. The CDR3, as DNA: TGTGCCAGCGCAGGGACAGGCGCCTACAATGAGCAGTTCTTC. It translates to CASAGTGAYNEQFF.

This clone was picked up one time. CDR3 region: CASSLTPTGRETQYF. The CDR3 nucleotides read TGTGCCAGCAGCCTCACTCCGACTGGGAGAGAGACCCAGTACTTC. The gene calls are TRBV2 and TRBJ2-5, with TRBD2 as a possible D gene (5 bases). V was pared by 6 bases and J by 4 bases, with 18 bases between. Germline-derived CDR1 and CDR2 are SNHLY and FYNNEI. The length of the CDR3 is 15 residues.

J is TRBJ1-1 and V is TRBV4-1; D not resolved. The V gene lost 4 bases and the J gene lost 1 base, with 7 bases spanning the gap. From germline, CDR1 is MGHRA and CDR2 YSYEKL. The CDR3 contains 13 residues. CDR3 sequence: CASSLTGNTEAFF. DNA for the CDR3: TGCGCCAGCAGCCTTACCGGGAACACTGAAGCTTTCTTT.

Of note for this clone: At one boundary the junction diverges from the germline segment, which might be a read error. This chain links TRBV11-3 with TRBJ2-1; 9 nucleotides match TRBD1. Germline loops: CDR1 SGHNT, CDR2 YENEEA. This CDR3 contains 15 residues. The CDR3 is CASSLGTGSKNEQFF. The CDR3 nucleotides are TGTGCCAGCAGTTTAGGGACAGGGTCAAAAAATGAGCAGTTCTTC.

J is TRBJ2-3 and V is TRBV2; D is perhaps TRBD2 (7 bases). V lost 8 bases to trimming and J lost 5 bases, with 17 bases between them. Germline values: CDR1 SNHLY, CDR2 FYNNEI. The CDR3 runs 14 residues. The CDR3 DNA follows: TGTGCCAGCCGGAGGGGGGGGCTCGAAGATACGCAGTATTTT. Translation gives CASRRGGLEDTQYF.

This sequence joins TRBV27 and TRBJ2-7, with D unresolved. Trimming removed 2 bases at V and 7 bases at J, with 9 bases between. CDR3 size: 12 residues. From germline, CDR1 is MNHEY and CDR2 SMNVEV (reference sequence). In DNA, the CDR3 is TGTGCCAGCAGTTTAATTGCGGAGGAGCAGTACTTC. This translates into CASSLIAEEQYF.